This T cell receptor (beta chain) was profiled in a study of blood T cell repertoires in COVID-19 (TCRdb year 2020). Regarding the research as a whole: Collaborator samples came from the United States, Italy and Spain and covered acute and convalescent phases of COVID-19. A de-identified subject ID, COVID-19 status, age in years and sex were almost always included in the sample metadata. The material from the prospective study consisted of cDNA or gDNA derived from T cells, B-cell-depleted T cells, or PBMCs. Subjects who had been exposed to COVID-19, were actively infected with it, or had recovered from it provided the deeply sampled blood TCRbeta repertoires that made up the dataset. The repertoires were released in a freely available public database meant as a resource for research on the immune response to SARS-CoV-2. Where available, HLA class I and class II types were taken from metadata supplied by the sample provider and were not determined by assay-based typing. The samples were drawn from the first 160 participants of the ongoing ImmuneRACE study and from about 1,200 subjects provided by 6 global collaborators. General conclusions and limits of the study: Clinical and demographic metadata were provided uncurated, with the amount varying by source and participant.

TCRbeta CDR3 regions were amplified from genomic DNA by means of the immunoSEQ Assay, a bias-controlled multiplex PCR. In the authors' own workflow: Within the assay, amplification of reference gene primers was used to estimate how many nucleated cells each sample contained. Sequence reads were collapsed and filtered to measure the absolute abundance of every unique TCRbeta CDR3 rearrangement. Productive Simpson clonality was computed per sample as the square root of Simpson's diversity index over productive rearrangements. The source is immuneACCESS, and TCRdb retained only in-frame sequences with V and J called. Part of the clones is not carried over; for the studies checked, unresolved V genes explain less than half of this, and the remainder is unexplained. V and J calls and clone size are given by that table; D and trimming were obtained from the DNA. The sample table lists 200,000 or so clones, more than 75% of them with a count of one. The ten largest clones represent roughly 18% of the sample.

In Seattle, one collaborating source enrolled patients while the infection was active and tracked those patients longitudinally over the course of disease. Whole blood was collected in K2EDTA tubes by collaborating institutions according to the institutions' own protocols. For TCRbeta analysis, collaborators shipped samples as frozen whole blood, isolated PBMCs, or DNA extracted from either of those sample types. For this clone: Its antigen specificity is not known. The record has no base qualities; no much larger clone is one base away.

Its CDR3 holds 15 amino acids, cysteine through phenylalanine. Kept here is only the CDR3 DNA, which spans 45 bases and is read in frame from base 1. From a lookup of the germline V gene, CDR1 and CDR2 are MNHEY and SVGAGI. Trimming leaves V shorter by 0 bases and J shorter by 6 bases, with the junction holding 6 bases beyond the gene matches. This clonotype was sampled from a person aged 65 to 85 with COVID-19, enrolled during active disease. The chain uses TRBV6-5 and TRBJ2-7; 9 bases in the junction line up with TRBD1. What was sequenced was peripheral blood. The nucleotides read TGTGCCAGCAGTTACTCCGGGACAGGGTTACCCGAGCAGTACTTC. This gives the protein CASSYSGTGLPEQYF.